This TCR beta chain was retrieved from a study of siplizumab effects on memory and regulatory T cells. Study outcomes and limitations: Siplizumab significantly decreased alloreactive sequences from unstimulated CD4+ memory cells. Unstimulated subsets captured only a minor fraction of alloreactive clones.

Trimming removed 4 bases from V and 3 bases from J; junction bases left unmatched: 2. Germline CDR1 and CDR2: SGHTA and FQGTGA. This CDR3 region has 15 residues. The assay was immunoSEQ multiplex PCR, and TCRdb's table has in-frame clones only and misses some. The repertoire has 70,000 to 100,000 clones, 93% of them found once; the top ten carry 5.5% to 7.5%. With regard to this clone: Its antigen is not known.

This rearrangement joins TRBV7-3 to TRBJ2-1; 11 nucleotides agree with TRBD2. The sequence derives from a human donor in good health. The sequencing sample was made of CD8+ T cells sorted from blood. The CDR3 here is CASSYGTSGYNEQFF. The DNA of the CDR3 is TGTGCCAGCAGCTATGGGACTAGCGGCTACAATGAGCAGTTCTTC.